This T cell receptor (beta chain) emerged from a study of control samples from healthy donors and cancer patients. Germline CDR1 reads MDHEN; CDR2 reads SYDVKM. J was trimmed by 6 bases and V by 5 bases; bases with no gene match: 13. CDR3 length equals 18 residues. TCRdb's table, derived via immunoSEQ multiplex PCR, lists solely in-frame clones and lacks some. The sample lists 130,000 to 150,000 clones, roughly 89% occurring once. The sample comprised blood. The sequence derives from a man between 25 and 39 years old in good health. The chain carries TRBV28 and TRBJ1-4; TRBD1 agrees at 12 bases. The CDR3 loop reads CASSRNRDRGLVDEKLFF. The CDR3 DNA sequence: TGTGCCAGCAGTCGTAACCGGGACAGGGGGCTTGTTGATGAAAAACTGTTTTTT.